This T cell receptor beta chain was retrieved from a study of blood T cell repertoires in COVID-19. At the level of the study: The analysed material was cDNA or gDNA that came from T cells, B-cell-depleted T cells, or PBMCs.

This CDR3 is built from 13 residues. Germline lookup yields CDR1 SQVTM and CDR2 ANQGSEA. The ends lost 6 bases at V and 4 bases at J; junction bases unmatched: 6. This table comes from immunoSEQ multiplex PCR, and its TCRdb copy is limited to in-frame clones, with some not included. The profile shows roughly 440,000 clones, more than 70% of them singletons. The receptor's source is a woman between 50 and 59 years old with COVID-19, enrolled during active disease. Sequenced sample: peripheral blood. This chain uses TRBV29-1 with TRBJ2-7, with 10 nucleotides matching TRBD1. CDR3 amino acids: CSVGTGDGYEQYF. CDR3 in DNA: TGCAGCGTCGGGACAGGGGATGGGTACGAGCAGTACTTC.